The 21 T cell receptor beta chains presented below share a single source sample, sequenced in a study of shared clonotypes between healthy human individuals. The table came from immunoSEQ multiplex PCR; TCRdb's copy has only in-frame clones and leaves some out. The sample yields about 2.1 million clones, 93% seen once. The naive CD8 fraction comprised CD45RO-negative cells positively selected for CCR7 and excluded terminally differentiated effector memory CD45RA+ cells. The source material was naive CD8+ T cells from PBMCs. These receptors all stem from a man aged 18 to 30 in good health. Some clones in this sample may be carry-over from other donors' samples.

J is TRBJ2-7 and V is TRBV19; 11 bases are shared with TRBD1. Germline lookup yields CDR1 LNHDA and CDR2 SQIVND (reference sequence). V lost 4 bases to trimming and J lost 6 bases; unmatched junction nucleotides: 8. CDR3 length: 15 amino acids. As DNA, the CDR3 is TGTGCCAGTAGTAGCTTATGGACAGGGGGCGCCGAGCAGTACTTC. This translates into CASSSLWTGGAEQYF.

Comments on this clone: Different DNA sequences within this sample yield the same CDR3. This sequence joins TRBV27 and TRBJ1-5, with TRBD1 as a possible D gene (6 bases). Trimming removed 0 bases from V and 1 base from J, with 10 bases in between. Germline V gene sequence: CDR1 MNHEY, CDR2 SMNVEV (reference sequence). The CDR3 consists of 16 residues. The CDR3 reads CASSLSAGESNQPQHF. The DNA for the CDR3 is TGTGCCAGCAGTTTATCGGCAGGGGAAAGCAATCAGCCCCAGCATTTT.

Points on this clone: Other DNA sequences of this sample code for an identical CDR3. The chain carries TRBV5-1 and TRBJ2-7; D is perhaps TRBD2 (7 bases). V lost 2 bases and J lost 7, with 13 bases in between. The CDR3 runs to 13 residues. Germline V gene sequence: CDR1 SGHRS, CDR2 YFSETQ. DNA of the CDR3: TGCGCCAGCAGCTTAACGGGGGGCGGAGAGCAGTACTTC. Its protein is CASSLTGGGEQYF.

The V gene is TRBV4-1, the J gene TRBJ2-7; D perhaps matches TRBD1 (5 bases). The V gene's germline CDR1 is MGHRA and CDR2 YSYEKL. This CDR3 is 14 amino acids long. V lost 1 base to trimming and J lost 5 bases, with 12 bases between them. The CDR3 reads CASSQVTDTNEQYF. Here the CDR3 DNA reads TGCGCCAGCAGCCAAGTGACAGACACGAACGAGCAGTACTTC.

The chain couples TRBV4-2 to TRBJ2-1, with TRBD2 identical over 10 bases. Looked up from germline, CDR1 is LGHNA and CDR2 is YNFKEQ. Trimming removed 0 bases from V and 5 bases from J; junction bases left unmatched: 10. The CDR3 has 18 residues. In DNA, the CDR3 is TGTGCCAGCAGCCAAGATAAATTAAGGACTAGCGGTAACAATGAGCAGTTCTTC. Its protein product is CASSQDKLRTSGNNEQFF.

This rearrangement joins TRBV4-1 to TRBJ2-7; tentatively, D is TRBD1 or TRBD2 (5 bases each). Germline V gene lookup returns CDR1 MGHRA and CDR2 YSYEKL. The CDR3 runs to 15 residues. V lost 4 bases and J 5 bases, leaving 18 bases between the germline ends. The CDR3 DNA sequence: TGCGCCAGCAGCCGAGGGACCGCTGCAAACCACGAGCAGTACTTC. It specifies CASSRGTAANHEQYF.

The chain couples TRBV4-2 to TRBJ2-5; 7 bases agree with TRBD1. Germline V gene lookup returns CDR1 LGHNA and CDR2 YNFKEQ. After removal of 0 bases from V and 0 bases from J, the junction contained 10 bases not matched to a gene. This CDR3 has 18 amino acids. The CDR3 loop reads CASSQDRHRGSYQETQYF. The CDR3 coding sequence is TGTGCCAGCAGCCAAGATCGGCACAGGGGATCGTACCAAGAGACCCAGTACTTC.

Concerning this clone itself: Other DNA sequences in the same sample also yield this CDR3. The gene calls are TRBV5-1 and TRBJ1-5; D is undetermined. From germline, CDR1 is SGHRS and CDR2 YFSETQ. CDR3 length: 14 amino acids. The ends were cut back, 0 bases at V and 0 bases at J, with 4 bases in the middle. As DNA, the CDR3 is TGCGCCAGCAGCTTGGGACCTAGCAATCAGCCCCAGCATTTT. Translating gives CASSLGPSNQPQHF.

This rearrangement joins TRBV19 to TRBJ2-7; the match to TRBD2 covers 8 bases. There are 13 residues in the CDR3. CDR1 LNHDA and CDR2 SQIVND come from the germline V gene (reference sequence). V shed 9 bases and J 1 base; nucleotides not matched to a gene: 5. The DNA of the CDR3 is TGTGCCAGCTCCGGGACTAGTTCCTACGAGCAGTACTTC. Residues: CASSGTSSYEQYF.

The chain uses TRBV10-3 and TRBJ2-5, with TRBD2 identical over 7 bases. The J segment lost 5 bases and the V segment lost 3 bases, leaving 12 bases of the junction unmatched. CDR3 length equals 16 residues. Germline values: CDR1 ENHRY, CDR2 SYGVKD. CDR3 residues: CAISDGLGQRRETQYF. The DNA for the CDR3 is TGTGCCATCAGTGACGGACTAGGGCAAAGGCGGGAGACCCAGTACTTC.

This chain joins TRBV6-5 and TRBJ2-3; a possible D gene is TRBD1 (7 bases). V was clipped by 6 bases and J by 13 bases, with 20 bases between them. Germline V gene data show CDR1 as MNHEY and CDR2 as SVGAGI. The CDR3 consists of 13 residues. The CDR3 here is CASSQSRGASEYF. The DNA of the CDR3 is TGTGCCAGCAGCCAAAGCAGGGGGGCTTCGGAGTATTTT.

This clone was counted a single time. The rearrangement links TRBV7-9 to TRBJ1-5; D may be TRBD1 (5 bases). The CDR3 is 14 residues long. Germline CDR1 is SEHNR and CDR2 is FQNEAQ (reference sequence). V dropped 4 bases and J dropped 3 bases, with 10 bases sitting between them. CDR3 amino acids: CASSSDSNNQPQHF. The CDR3 DNA reads as TGTGCCAGCAGCTCAGACAGTAACAATCAGCCCCAGCATTTT.

The chain joins TRBV4-1 to TRBJ2-2; 9 nucleotides align to TRBD1. Germline CDR1 MGHRA, CDR2 YSYEKL. The CDR3 runs 16 residues. Unmatched junction bases numbered 8, after V lost 4 bases and J lost 5 bases. As DNA, the CDR3 is TGCGCCAGCAGCCGATTCGAGACAGGGGGTACCGGGGAGCTGTTTTTT. Its protein is CASSRFETGGTGELFF.

The chain employs TRBV14 and TRBJ2-2, with D unclear. The CDR3 runs 13 residues. With 4 bases removed from V and 2 bases from J, the gap between germline ends came to 5 bases. Germline V gives CDR1 SGHDN, CDR2 FVKESK. This chain's CDR3 is CASSRLNTGELFF. For the CDR3, the DNA is TGTGCCAGCAGCCGACTCAACACCGGGGAGCTGTTTTTT. Supplemented by reference TRBV14 and TRBJ2-2, the full variable domain reads EAGVTQFPSHSVIEKGQTVTLRCDPISGHDNLYWYRRVMGKEIKFLLHFVKESKQDESGMPNNRFLAERTGGTYSTLKVQPAELEDSGVYFCASSRLNTGELFFGEGSRLTVL.

The chain recombines TRBV10-3 with TRBJ2-6; either TRBD1 or TRBD2 may supply D (5 bases each). Looked up from germline, CDR1 is ENHRY and CDR2 is SYGVKD. Trimming removed 10 bases from V and 1 base from J, with 20 bases in between. This CDR3 spans 17 amino acids. The CDR3 DNA follows: TGTGCCACCGAAAGGGACGATCCTCTTTCTGGGGCCAACGTCCTGACTTTC. Protein product: CATERDDPLSGANVLTF.

The V call is TRBV7-9, the J call TRBJ1-3; no clear D gene. V lost 5 bases, J lost 0 bases, and 11 bases lay in between. In germline, CDR1 is SEHNR, CDR2 FQNEAQ (reference sequence). The CDR3 is made up of 15 amino acids. Here the CDR3 DNA reads TGTGCCAGCAGCCGCCCAGCAAACTCTGGAAACACCATATATTTT. Protein: CASSRPANSGNTIYF. The full variable domain, rest sourced from reference TRBV7-9 and TRBJ1-3, is DTGVSQNPRHKITKRGQNVTFRCDPISEHNRLYWYRQTLGQGPEFLTYFQNEAQLEKSRLLSDRFSAERPKGSFSTLEIQRTEQGDSAMYLCASSRPANSGNTIYFGEGSWLTVV.

The chain joins TRBV5-1 to TRBJ2-5, with 9 bases aligning to TRBD2. The J call may be faulty, since TRBJ2-7 better matches the DNA end. Germline V gene sequence: CDR1 SGHRS, CDR2 YFSETQ. This CDR3 is built from 14 residues. CDR3 residues: CASSLGAGGYEQYF. The CDR3 nucleotides read TGCGCCAGCTCCCTGGGAGCGGGAGGCTACGAGCAGTACTTC.

This clone occurred once. The CDR3 region is CASSQVGTPSEKLFF. The CDR3 DNA sequence: TGCGCCAGCAGCCAAGTCGGGACTCCAAGTGAAAAACTGTTTTTT. The chain recombines TRBV4-1 with TRBJ1-4; perhaps TRBD1 as D (5 bases). The germline V gene encodes CDR1 MGHRA and CDR2 YSYEKL. This CDR3 comprises 15 residues. Deletions cut 1 base from V and 7 bases from J, with 13 bases between.

The chain has TRBV27 and TRBJ2-5, with D perhaps matching TRBD2 (6 bases). This CDR3 region has 15 residues. V was trimmed by 0 bases and J by 5 bases, leaving 13 bases between them. CDR1 MNHEY and CDR2 SMNVEV come from the germline V gene (reference sequence). The CDR3 here is CASSLSRGGGETQYF. Here the CDR3 DNA reads TGTGCCAGCAGTTTATCGCGGGGTGGGGGGGAGACCCAGTACTTC.

This rearrangement joins TRBV28 to TRBJ1-5; possible D gene TRBD1, 5 bases. CDR1 and CDR2 from the germline V gene are MDHEN and SYDVKM. Trimming shortened V by 6 bases and J by 4 bases, and 16 bases separated the two germline ends. This CDR3 spans 15 amino acids. The CDR3, as DNA: TGTGCCAGCAGCCCGATCGGGGGTGGTAATCAGCCCCAGCATTTT. Translating it yields CASSPIGGGNQPQHF.

V gene TRBV6-1 combines with J gene TRBJ2-2; D uncertain. The CDR3 has 13 residues. The germline V and J ends were trimmed by 4 bases and 7 bases, with 10 bases remaining between them. CDR1 and CDR2 from the germline V gene are MNHNS and SASEGT. Written as DNA, the CDR3 is TGTGCCAGCAGTGCGGTGGGTAACGGGGAGCTGTTTTTT. The encoded protein is CASSAVGNGELFF.